The 28 T cell receptor beta chains below were found in one sample sequenced in a study of blood T cell repertoires in COVID-19. Measured with immunoSEQ multiplex PCR; TCRdb has only the in-frame clones, and not every one. The data hold 250,000 to 350,000 clones, with approximately 88% observed a single time. The specimen was peripheral blood. These receptors were taken from a human donor with COVID-19, enrolled during active disease. The donor label of this sample is uncertain.

This sequence joins TRBV7-9 and TRBJ2-1; 9 bases align to TRBD2. Germline V gene lookup returns CDR1 SEHNR and CDR2 FQNEAQ (reference sequence). Trimming removed 5 bases from V and 3 bases from J; junction bases left unmatched: 8. The CDR3 has 16 amino acids. This chain's CDR3 is CASSPLAGTNYNEQFF. The CDR3 coding sequence is TGTGCCAGCAGCCCCCTAGCGGGAACGAACTACAATGAGCAGTTCTTC.

The chain has TRBV28 and TRBJ1-1; TRBD1 is a possible D gene (5 bases). The germline gives CDR1 MDHEN, CDR2 SYDVKM. This CDR3 comprises 14 residues. V was cut by 8 bases and J by 3 bases, with 16 bases left in between. In DNA, the CDR3 is TGTGCCAGCTCTCCGGCGGGGGGATACACTGAAGCTTTCTTT. Its protein is CASSPAGGYTEAFF.

The genes are TRBV28 and TRBJ1-5, with 7 bases aligning to TRBD1. The CDR3 is 16 amino acids. Trimming at V came to 5 bases and at J to 5 bases, leaving 12 bases not matched to a gene. Germline CDR1 is MDHEN and CDR2 is SYDVKM. CDR3 DNA sequence: TGTGCCAGCAGTATAGAAACAGGGGCCACCTATCAGCCCCAGCATTTT. The encoded protein is CASSIETGATYQPQHF.

V gene TRBV27 combines with J gene TRBJ1-1, with D hard to call. The V gene's germline CDR1 is MNHEY and CDR2 SMNVEV (reference sequence). V was cut by 4 bases and J by 10 bases, with 10 bases left in between. CDR3 length: 11 amino acids. This chain's CDR3 is CASSSSYRAFF. The DNA for the CDR3 is TGTGCCAGCAGTTCCTCCTATCGAGCTTTCTTT.

About this clone itself: One junction end disagrees with the germline gene, perhaps due to a read error. The V gene is TRBV7-7, the J gene TRBJ2-5, with 7 bases lining up with TRBD1. The CDR3 runs to 13 residues. Per germline, CDR1 SSHAT and CDR2 FNYEAQ (reference sequence). CDR3 sequence: CASSEDRKETQYF. CDR3 nucleotides: TGTGCTAGCAGCGAGGACAGGAAAGAGACCCAGTACTTC.

This clone was counted a single time. The rearrangement uses TRBV5-4 and TRBJ2-7; 8 bases agree with TRBD1. Germline-derived CDR1 and CDR2 are SGHNT and YYREEE (reference sequence). This CDR3 region has 16 residues. The junction had 6 bases not matched to a gene; V was cut back by 0 bases and J by 1 base. The CDR3 region is CASSLATGVLSYEQYF. CDR3 coding DNA: TGTGCCAGCAGCTTGGCGACAGGGGTGTTATCCTACGAGCAGTACTTC.

J is TRBJ2-2 and V is TRBV5-1; no clear D. V was shortened by 1 base and J by 6 bases, with 10 bases between the two germline ends. This CDR3 has 14 amino acids. The germline V gene encodes CDR1 SGHRS and CDR2 YFSETQ. The CDR3 reads CASSLFPSAGELFF. CDR3 nucleotides: TGCGCCAGCAGCTTGTTCCCTAGTGCCGGGGAGCTGTTTTTT.

This clone was seen a handful of times. The rearrangement uses TRBV11-2 and TRBJ1-1; D not certain. This CDR3 has 16 amino acids. V was clipped by 1 base and J by 4 bases, with 16 bases between them. Germline lookup yields CDR1 SGHAT and CDR2 FQNNGV. As DNA, the CDR3 is TGTGCCAGCAGCTTAGCGTCGACTTTGAGGATCACTGAAGCTTTCTTT. It encodes CASSLASTLRITEAFF.

This clone was observed a handful of times. The DNA of the CDR3 is TGTGCCAGCAGTCCCCCCCGGGGGACTGAAGCTTTCTTT. Encoded protein: CASSPPRGTEAFF. This rearrangement joins TRBV27 to TRBJ1-1; D may be TRBD1 (5 bases). The CDR3 extends over 13 amino acids. The V gene's germline CDR1 is MNHEY and CDR2 SMNVEV (reference sequence). Trimming pared 5 bases from V and 5 bases from J, leaving 12 bases between.

The chain couples TRBV12-2 to TRBJ2-5; the DNA was not used to check the table's D call, TRBD1. TRBV12-2 is a pseudogene locus. The CDR3 has 14 residues. CDR3 in DNA: TGTGCAAGTCGCTTCCCACAATCCCAAGAGACCCAGTACTTC. Its protein product is CASRFPQSQETQYF.

The V and J genes are TRBV9 and TRBJ1-1, with 7 bases matching TRBD1. Germline loops: CDR1 SGDLS, CDR2 YYNGEE. CDR3 size: 14 residues. V lost 0 bases, J lost 14 bases, and 13 bases stayed unmatched. CDR3 sequence reads: CASSVGTGRRLMFF. The DNA of the CDR3 is TGTGCCAGCAGCGTAGGGACAGGCAGGCGTTTAATGTTCTTT.

The V gene is TRBV29-1, the J gene TRBJ2-7; D unclear. V was cut by 5 bases and J by 0 bases, with 8 bases left in between. Per the germline V gene, CDR1 is SQVTM and CDR2 is ANQGSEA. The CDR3 sequence is 12 residues long. The CDR3 is CSVLPSSYEQYF. In DNA, the CDR3 is TGCAGCGTTCTCCCCAGCTCCTACGAGCAGTACTTC.

The rearrangement uses TRBV19 and TRBJ2-1, with TRBD2 identical over 12 bases. The CDR3 is 15 amino acids. J lost 7 bases, V lost 7 bases, and 8 bases had no gene match. Germline CDR1 LNHDA, CDR2 SQIVND (reference sequence). CDR3 nucleotide sequence: TGTGCCAGTAAGAAAGGACTAGCGGGAAGTAATGAGCAGTTCTTC. It is translated as CASKKGLAGSNEQFF. Together with reference TRBV19 and TRBJ2-1, the CDR3 gives the full variable domain: DGGITQSPKYLFRKEGQNVTLSCEQNLNHDAMYWYRQDPGQGLRLIYYSQIVNDFQKGDIAEGYSVSREKKESFPLTVTSAQKNPTAFYLCASKKGLAGSNEQFFGPGTRLTVL.

The CDR3: CASSIALAGSGSYEQYF. CDR3 in DNA: TGTGCCAGTAGTATTGCACTAGCGGGATCAGGGTCCTACGAGCAGTACTTC. The J gene is TRBJ2-7, the V gene TRBV19; 10 nucleotides align to TRBD2. This CDR3 is 17 amino acids long. With 3 bases clipped from V and 1 base from J, the junction kept 9 bases outside the gene matches. Looked up from germline, CDR1 is LNHDA and CDR2 is SQIVND (reference sequence).

V usage is TRBV5-6 and J usage is TRBJ1-6, with TRBD1 as a possible D gene (5 bases). The ends were cut back, 2 bases at V and 10 bases at J, with 13 bases in the middle. CDR3 size: 14 residues. Germline lookup yields CDR1 SGHDT and CDR2 YYEEEE. This CDR3 reads CASSFRDRQSPLHF. The CDR3 DNA is TGTGCCAGCAGCTTCCGAGACAGACAATCACCCCTCCACTTT.

A remark on this clone: Additional DNA sequences in this sample encode the identical CDR3. V gene TRBV27 combines with J gene TRBJ2-5; weak D call: TRBD2 (5 bases). V lost 5 bases to trimming and J lost 4 bases, with 11 bases between them. The CDR3 loop spans 13 amino acids. Germline V gene lookup returns CDR1 MNHEY and CDR2 SMNVEV (reference sequence). CDR3 loop: CASSPRRGETQYF. CDR3 nucleotide sequence: TGTGCCAGCAGTCCCCGACGGGGAGAGACCCAGTACTTC.

This chain uses TRBV24-1 with TRBJ2-7; 7 nucleotides line up with TRBD2. CDR3 length: 16 amino acids. The junction had 15 bases not matched to a gene; V was cut back by 8 bases and J by 3 bases. Per germline, CDR1 KGHDR and CDR2 SFDVKD. The CDR3 DNA sequence: TGTGCCACCATGGAGGCGGGCGGGAGTTACTTCTACGAGCAGTACTTC. This sequence encodes CATMEAGGSYFYEQYF.

This clone was found a few times. The chain uses TRBV3-1 (or the pseudogene TRBV3-2) and TRBJ2-2; TRBD2 matches 7 bases. V dropped 6 bases and J dropped 9; count of bases not matched to a gene: 13. Germline CDR1 is LGHDT and CDR2 is YNNKEL (reference sequence). The CDR3 is made up of 15 amino acids. As DNA, the CDR3 is TGTGCCAGCAGGCCCGCGGGGGACCGGTATCGGGAGCTGTTTTTT. This gives the protein CASRPAGDRYRELFF.

This sequence joins TRBV6-6 and TRBJ1-2; the D gene is possibly TRBD1 (6 bases). Germline V lookup: CDR1 MNHNY, CDR2 SVGAGI (reference sequence). Trimming stripped 2 bases from V and 3 bases from J, with 10 bases between. The CDR3 is made up of 14 amino acids. The CDR3 loop is CASSYPGQYYGYTF. CDR3 bases: TGTGCCAGCAGTTACCCCGGACAGTACTATGGCTACACCTTC.

The chain uses TRBV29-1 and TRBJ2-5; tentatively, D is TRBD1 (5 bases). The CDR3 has 14 amino acids. CDR1 and CDR2 (germline): SQVTM, ANQGSEA. Deletions cut 1 base from V and 4 bases from J, with 13 bases between. The CDR3 sequence is CSVEGGRAGETQYF. CDR3 sequence (DNA): TGCAGCGTTGAAGGGGGCAGGGCAGGAGAGACCCAGTACTTC.

This clone was found once. J is TRBJ1-2 and V is TRBV28; no clear D. CDR1 is MDHEN, CDR2 SYDVKM, per germline. The V end lost 10 bases, the J end lost 4 bases, and 10 bases lay between the germline ends. The CDR3 sequence is 11 residues long. CDR3 sequence (DNA): TGTGCCACCCTAGTTGGCTATGGCTACACCTTC. As protein: CATLVGYGYTF.

Only a few counts were recorded for this clone. This chain uses TRBV11-2 with TRBJ2-1; D is possibly TRBD2 (5 bases). V lost 6 bases and J 0 bases, leaving 15 bases between the germline ends. The germline V gene has CDR1 SGHAT and CDR2 FQNNGV. The CDR3 totals 16 residues. CDR3 protein: CASRRVRFSSYNEQFF. DNA for the CDR3: TGTGCCAGCAGGCGGGTGCGGTTTAGCTCCTACAATGAGCAGTTCTTC.

The chain carries TRBV9 and TRBJ2-2; unclear D gene. Germline V gene lookup returns CDR1 SGDLS and CDR2 YYNGEE. This CDR3 has 14 amino acids. The V and J ends lost 2 bases and 0 bases respectively, with 5 bases between them. The CDR3 DNA reads TGTGCCAGCAGCGTGCGGACGAACACCGGGGAGCTGTTTTTT. Its protein is CASSVRTNTGELFF.

This rearrangement joins TRBV6-1 to TRBJ1-2, with D tentatively TRBD1 (6 bases). CDR1 and CDR2 from the germline V gene are MNHNS and SASEGT. The CDR3 loop spans 17 amino acids. V lost 1 base and J 4 bases, leaving 19 bases between the germline ends. The CDR3: CASSEGIRGAYGYGYTF. The CDR3 region has the DNA TGTGCCAGCAGTGAAGGGATCCGGGGGGCGTATGGCTATGGCTACACCTTC.

The chain uses TRBV6-5 and TRBJ1-1; a weak D match, TRBD1 (6 bases). V was clipped by 5 bases and J by 8 bases, with 15 bases between them. Germline V gene lookup returns CDR1 MNHEY and CDR2 SVGAGI. There are 13 residues in the CDR3. The CDR3: CASSPGTRDEAFF. The CDR3 DNA is TGTGCCAGCAGTCCCGGGACAAGAGACGAAGCTTTCTTT.

The genes are TRBV6-2 or TRBV6-3 and TRBJ1-6; 9 bases match TRBD1. This CDR3 region has 15 residues. Germline assignment: CDR1 MNHEY and CDR2 SVGEGT. V gave up 2 bases and J gave up 14 bases; unmatched junction bases: 10. CDR3 in DNA: TGTGCCAGCAGTTACACGGGACAGGGTGCTTCGACCCTCCACTTT. Translation gives CASSYTGQGASTLHF.

This clone has only one observation. V is TRBV7-2 and J is TRBJ2-7, with 7 bases lining up with TRBD1. This CDR3 is built from 13 residues. The germline V gene encodes CDR1 SGHTA and CDR2 FQGNSA. V shed 5 bases and J 6 bases; nucleotides not matched to a gene: 7. Written as DNA, the CDR3 is TGTGCCAGCAGCCAAAACAGGGGCGGCGAGCAGTACTTC. Protein product: CASSQNRGGEQYF. Looking up the rest from reference TRBV7-2 and TRBJ2-7 gives the full variable domain: GAGVSQSPSNKVTEKGKDVELRCDPISGHTALYWYRQSLGQGLEFLIYFQGNSAPDKSGLPSDRFSAERTGGSVSTLTIQRTQQEDSAVYLCASSQNRGGEQYFGPGTRLTVT.

The sample holds many counts of this clone. The chain carries TRBV18 and TRBJ1-6; 7 bases match TRBD1. This CDR3 is built from 15 residues. CDR1 and CDR2 (germline): KGHSH, LQKENI. V gave up 8 bases and J gave up 5 bases; unmatched junction bases: 9. CDR3 in DNA: TGTGCCAGCCAGGGGGAGGACGGAGATAATTCACCCCTCCACTTT. This translates into CASQGEDGDNSPLHF.